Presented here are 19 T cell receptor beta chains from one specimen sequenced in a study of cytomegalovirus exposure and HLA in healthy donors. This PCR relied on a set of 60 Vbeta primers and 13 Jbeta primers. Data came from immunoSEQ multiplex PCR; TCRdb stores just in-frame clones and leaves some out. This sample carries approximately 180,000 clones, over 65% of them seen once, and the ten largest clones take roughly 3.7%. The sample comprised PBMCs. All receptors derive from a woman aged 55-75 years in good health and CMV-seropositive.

This CDR3 is CASSTDRNAYEQYF. CDR3 DNA sequence: TGTGCCAGCAGTACGGACAGGAACGCTTATGAGCAGTACTTC. V gene TRBV27 combines with J gene TRBJ2-7; 7 nucleotides agree with TRBD1. Germline V lookup: CDR1 MNHEY, CDR2 SMNVEV (reference sequence). This CDR3 is built from 14 residues. V trimming: 5 bases; J trimming: 7 bases; junction bases outside the gene matches: 11.

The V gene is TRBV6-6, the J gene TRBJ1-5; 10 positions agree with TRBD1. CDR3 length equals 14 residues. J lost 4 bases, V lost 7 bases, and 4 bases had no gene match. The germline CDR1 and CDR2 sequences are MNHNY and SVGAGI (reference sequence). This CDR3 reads CASMGQGWNQPQHF. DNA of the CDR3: TGTGCCAGCATGGGACAGGGGTGGAATCAGCCCCAGCATTTT.

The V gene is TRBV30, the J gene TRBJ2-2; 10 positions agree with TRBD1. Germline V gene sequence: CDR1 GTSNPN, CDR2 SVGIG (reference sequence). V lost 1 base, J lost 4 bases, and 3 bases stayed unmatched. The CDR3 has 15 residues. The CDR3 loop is CAWSGDRGVTGELFF. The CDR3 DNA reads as TGTGCCTGGAGTGGGGACAGGGGCGTCACCGGGGAGCTGTTTTTT.

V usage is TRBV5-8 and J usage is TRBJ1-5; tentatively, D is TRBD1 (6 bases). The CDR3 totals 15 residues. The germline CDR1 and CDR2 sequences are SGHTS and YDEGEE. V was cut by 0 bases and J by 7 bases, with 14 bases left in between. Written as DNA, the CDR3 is TGTGCCAGCAGCTTGGCCGTGGGGGGGCTGCAGCCCCAGCATTTT. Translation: CASSLAVGGLQPQHF.

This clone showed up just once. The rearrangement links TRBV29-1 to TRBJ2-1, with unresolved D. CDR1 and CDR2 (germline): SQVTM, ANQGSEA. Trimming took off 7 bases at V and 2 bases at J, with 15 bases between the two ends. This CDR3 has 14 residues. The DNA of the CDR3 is TGCAGCGCCGCGATTTTTGGGCCCTACAATGAGCAGTTCTTC. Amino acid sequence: CSAAIFGPYNEQFF.

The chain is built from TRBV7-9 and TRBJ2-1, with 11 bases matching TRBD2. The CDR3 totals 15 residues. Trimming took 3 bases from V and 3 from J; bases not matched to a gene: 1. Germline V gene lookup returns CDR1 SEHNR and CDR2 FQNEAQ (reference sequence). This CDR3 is CASSFGTSGYNEQFF. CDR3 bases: TGTGCCAGCAGCTTCGGGACTAGCGGCTACAATGAGCAGTTCTTC.

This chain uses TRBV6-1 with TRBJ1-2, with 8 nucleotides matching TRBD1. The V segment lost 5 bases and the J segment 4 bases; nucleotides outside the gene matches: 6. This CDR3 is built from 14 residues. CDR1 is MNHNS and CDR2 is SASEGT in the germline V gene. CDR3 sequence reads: CASSPTGGFYGYTF. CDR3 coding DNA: TGTGCCAGCAGTCCTACAGGGGGATTCTATGGCTACACCTTC.

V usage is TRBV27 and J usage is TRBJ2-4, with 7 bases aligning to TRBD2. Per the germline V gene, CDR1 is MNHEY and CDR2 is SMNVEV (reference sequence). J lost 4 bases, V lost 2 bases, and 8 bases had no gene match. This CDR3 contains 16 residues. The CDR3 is CASSLTPGLSKNIQYF. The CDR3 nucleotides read TGTGCCAGCAGTTTAACCCCGGGACTATCAAAAAACATTCAGTACTTC.

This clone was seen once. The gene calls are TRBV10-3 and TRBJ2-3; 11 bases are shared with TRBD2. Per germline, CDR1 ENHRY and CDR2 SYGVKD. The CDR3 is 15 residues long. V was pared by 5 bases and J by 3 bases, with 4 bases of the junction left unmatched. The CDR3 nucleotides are TGTGCCATCAGTCCTAGCGGGGGGAATACAGATACGCAGTATTTT. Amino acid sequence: CAISPSGGNTDTQYF.

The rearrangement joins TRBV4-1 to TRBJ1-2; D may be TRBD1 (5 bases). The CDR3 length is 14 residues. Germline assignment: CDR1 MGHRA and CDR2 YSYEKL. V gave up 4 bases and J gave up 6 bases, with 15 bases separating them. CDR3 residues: CASSLGGGRDGYTF. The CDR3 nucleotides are TGCGCCAGCAGCCTCGGGGGGGGAAGGGATGGCTACACCTTC.

CDR3 amino acids: CASSWGQPLPQHF. DNA of the CDR3: TGTGCCAGCAGTTGGGGACAGCCTTTACCCCAGCATTTT. This chain uses TRBV6-6 with TRBJ1-5; TRBD1 agrees at 7 bases. Trimming removed 4 bases from V and 10 bases from J; junction bases left unmatched: 7. Looked up from germline, CDR1 is MNHNY and CDR2 is SVGAGI (reference sequence). This CDR3 comprises 13 residues.

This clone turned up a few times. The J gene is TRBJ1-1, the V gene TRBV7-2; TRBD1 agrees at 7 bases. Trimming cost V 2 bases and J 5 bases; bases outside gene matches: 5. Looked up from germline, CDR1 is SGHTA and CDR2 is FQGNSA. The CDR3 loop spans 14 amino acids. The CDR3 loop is CASSLRQGYTEAFF. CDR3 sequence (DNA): TGTGCCAGCAGCTTAAGACAGGGTTATACTGAAGCTTTCTTT.

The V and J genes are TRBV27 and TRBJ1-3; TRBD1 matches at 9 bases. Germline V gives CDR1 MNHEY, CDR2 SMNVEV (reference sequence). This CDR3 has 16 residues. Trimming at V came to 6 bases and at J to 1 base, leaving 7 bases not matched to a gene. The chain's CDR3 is CASSPGTGQSGNTIYF. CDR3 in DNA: TGTGCCAGCAGCCCTGGGACAGGGCAATCTGGAAACACCATATATTTT.

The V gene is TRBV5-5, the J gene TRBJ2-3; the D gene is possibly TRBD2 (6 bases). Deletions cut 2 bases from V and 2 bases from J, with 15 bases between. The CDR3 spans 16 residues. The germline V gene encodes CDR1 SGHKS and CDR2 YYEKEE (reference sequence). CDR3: CASSFFPGLATDTQYF. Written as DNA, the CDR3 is TGTGCCAGCAGCTTTTTCCCGGGACTTGCCACAGATACGCAGTATTTT.

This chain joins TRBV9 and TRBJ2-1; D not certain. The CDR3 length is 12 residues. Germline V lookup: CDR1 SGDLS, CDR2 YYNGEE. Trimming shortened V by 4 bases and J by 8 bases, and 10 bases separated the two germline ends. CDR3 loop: CASSPNKDEQFF. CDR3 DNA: TGTGCCAGCAGCCCTAATAAAGATGAGCAGTTCTTC.

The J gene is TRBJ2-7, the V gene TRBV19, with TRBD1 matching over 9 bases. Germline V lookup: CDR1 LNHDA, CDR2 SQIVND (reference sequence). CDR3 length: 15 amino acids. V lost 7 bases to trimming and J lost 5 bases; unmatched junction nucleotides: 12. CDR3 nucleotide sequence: TGTGCCAGTACCGCCACGGGGACAGGGTCCCACGAGCAGTACTTC. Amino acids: CASTATGTGSHEQYF.

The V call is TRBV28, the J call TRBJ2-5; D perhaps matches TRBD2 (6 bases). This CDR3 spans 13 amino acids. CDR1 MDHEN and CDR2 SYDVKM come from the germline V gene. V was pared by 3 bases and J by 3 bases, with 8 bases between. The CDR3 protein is CASSFIAEETQYF. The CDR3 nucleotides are TGTGCCAGCAGTTTCATAGCGGAAGAGACCCAGTACTTC. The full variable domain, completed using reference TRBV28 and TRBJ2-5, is DVKVTQSSRYLVKRTGEKVFLECVQDMDHENMFWYRQDPGLGLRLIYFSYDVKMKEKGDIPEGYSVSREKKERFSLILESASTNQTSMYLCASSFIAEETQYFGPGTRLLVL.

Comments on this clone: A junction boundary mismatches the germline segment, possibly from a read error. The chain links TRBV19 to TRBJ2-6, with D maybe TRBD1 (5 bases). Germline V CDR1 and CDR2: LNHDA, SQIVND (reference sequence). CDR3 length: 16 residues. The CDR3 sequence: CASSPIRFSGANGLTF. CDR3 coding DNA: TGTGCCAGTAGTCCAATCCGTTTTTCTGGGGCCAACGGCCTGACTTTC.

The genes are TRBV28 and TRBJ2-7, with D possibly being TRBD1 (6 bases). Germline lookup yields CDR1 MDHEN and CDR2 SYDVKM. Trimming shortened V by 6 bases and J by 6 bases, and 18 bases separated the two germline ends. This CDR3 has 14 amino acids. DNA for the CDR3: TGTGCCAGCAGGACAGGTGGCGACGTTCGCGAGCAGTACTTC. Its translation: CASRTGGDVREQYF. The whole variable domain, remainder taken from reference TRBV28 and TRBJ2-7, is DVKVTQSSRYLVKRTGEKVFLECVQDMDHENMFWYRQDPGLGLRLIYFSYDVKMKEKGDIPEGYSVSREKKERFSLILESASTNQTSMYLCASRTGGDVREQYFGPGTRLTVT.